This T cell receptor (beta chain) stems from a study of cytomegalovirus exposure and HLA in healthy donors. Findings and limits, study-wide: HLA alleles showed associations with roughly 17,000 TCR beta sequences in a later analysis, at a 0.05 false discovery rate.

The sample holds one count of this clone. Its antigen is still unknown. Primers for the PCR totalled 60 Vbeta and 13 Jbeta. As originally analysed: Later, about 80 million unique TCR beta chains were counted in an analysis, and some 10 million of them were shared. TCRdb's table, derived via immunoSEQ multiplex PCR, lists solely in-frame clones and lacks some. V and J calls and clone size are given by that table; D and trimming were obtained from the DNA. The sample contains 100,000 to 150,000 clones, roughly four fifths of which appear only once. Healthy bone marrow donors formed the donor group. With 3 bases removed from V and 2 bases from J, the gap between germline ends came to 20 bases. Germline CDR1 and CDR2: MGHDK and SYGVNS. The CDR3 is 17 residues long.

Material: PBMCs. The clonotype comes from a girl aged 2-15 years in good health and CMV-seronegative. V usage is TRBV25-1 and J usage is TRBJ2-7, with a weak D call TRBD1 (5 bases). The CDR3 loop is CASSEGRLGRDTYEQYF. CDR3 DNA: TGTGCCAGCAGTGAGGGGCGTTTGGGCAGGGATACCTACGAGCAGTACTTC.